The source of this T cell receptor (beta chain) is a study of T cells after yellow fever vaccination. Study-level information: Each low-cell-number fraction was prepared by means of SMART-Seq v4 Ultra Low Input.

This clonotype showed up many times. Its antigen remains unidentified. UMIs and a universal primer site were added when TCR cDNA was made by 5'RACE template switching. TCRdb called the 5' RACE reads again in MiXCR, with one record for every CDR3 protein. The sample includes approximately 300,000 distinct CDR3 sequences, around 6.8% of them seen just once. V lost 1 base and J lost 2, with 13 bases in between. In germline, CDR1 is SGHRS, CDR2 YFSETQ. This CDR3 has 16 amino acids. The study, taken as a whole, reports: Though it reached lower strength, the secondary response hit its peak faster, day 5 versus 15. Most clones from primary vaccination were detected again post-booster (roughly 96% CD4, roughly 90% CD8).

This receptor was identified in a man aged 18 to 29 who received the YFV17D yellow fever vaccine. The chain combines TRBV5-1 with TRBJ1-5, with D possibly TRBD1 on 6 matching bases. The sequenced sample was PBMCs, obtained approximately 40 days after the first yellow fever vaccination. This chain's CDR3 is CASSLLPGVGNQPQHF. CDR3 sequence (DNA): TGCGCCAGCAGCTTGTTACCAGGGGTTGGCAATCAGCCCCAGCATTTT.